This T cell receptor beta chain stems from a study of blood T cell repertoires in COVID-19. V shed 6 bases, J shed 4 bases, and the junction held 13 bases outside the gene matches. The germline gives CDR1 SGHVS, CDR2 FNYEAQ. The CDR3 extends over 16 amino acids. Sequenced by immunoSEQ multiplex PCR; TCRdb stores in-frame clones only, minus some. The sample records about 260,000 clones, approximately 86% being singletons. The specimen was peripheral blood. The chain combines TRBV7-6 with TRBJ2-3; 7 positions match TRBD2. This clonotype originated in a human donor in a cohort sampled during active COVID-19. CDR3 nucleotides: TGTGCCAGCAGTCAAGCCGCCGGGGGGATGGCAGATACGCAGTATTTT. Translated: CASSQAAGGMADTQYF.